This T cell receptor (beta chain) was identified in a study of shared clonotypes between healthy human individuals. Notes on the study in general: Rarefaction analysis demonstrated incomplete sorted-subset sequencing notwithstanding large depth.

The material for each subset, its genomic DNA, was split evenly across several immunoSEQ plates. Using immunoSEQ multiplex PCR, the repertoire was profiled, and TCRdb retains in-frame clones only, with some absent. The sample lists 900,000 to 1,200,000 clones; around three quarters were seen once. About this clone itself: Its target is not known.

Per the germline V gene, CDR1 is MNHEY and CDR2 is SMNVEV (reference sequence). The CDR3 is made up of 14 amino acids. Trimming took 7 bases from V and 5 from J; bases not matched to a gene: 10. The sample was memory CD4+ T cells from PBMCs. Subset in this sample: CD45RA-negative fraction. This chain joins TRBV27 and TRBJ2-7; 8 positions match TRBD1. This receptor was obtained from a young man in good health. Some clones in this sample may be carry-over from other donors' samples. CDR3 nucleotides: TGTGCCAGCATTAACCCGGACAGGGCCAACGAGCAGTACTTC. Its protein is CASINPDRANEQYF.